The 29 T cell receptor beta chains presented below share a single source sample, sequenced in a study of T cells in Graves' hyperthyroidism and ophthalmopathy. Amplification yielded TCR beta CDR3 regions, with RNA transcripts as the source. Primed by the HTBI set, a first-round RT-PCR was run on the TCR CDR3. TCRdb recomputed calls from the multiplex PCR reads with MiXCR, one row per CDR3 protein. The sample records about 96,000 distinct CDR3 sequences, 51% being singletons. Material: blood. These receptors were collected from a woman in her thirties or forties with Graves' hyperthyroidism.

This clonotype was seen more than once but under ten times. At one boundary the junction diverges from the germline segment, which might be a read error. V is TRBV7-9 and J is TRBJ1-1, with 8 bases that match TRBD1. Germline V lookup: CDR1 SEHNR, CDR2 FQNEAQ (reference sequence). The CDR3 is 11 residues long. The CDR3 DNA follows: TGTGCCCGCAGGGGGCCAGCTGAAGCTTTCTTT. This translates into CARRGPAEAFF.

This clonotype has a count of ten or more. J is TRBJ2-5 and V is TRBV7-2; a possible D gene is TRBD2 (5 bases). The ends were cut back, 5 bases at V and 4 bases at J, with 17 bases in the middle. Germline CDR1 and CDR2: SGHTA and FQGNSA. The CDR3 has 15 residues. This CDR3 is CASSPREGARETQYF. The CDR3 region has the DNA TGTGCCAGCAGCCCCCGAGAGGGTGCTCGAGAGACCCAGTACTTC.

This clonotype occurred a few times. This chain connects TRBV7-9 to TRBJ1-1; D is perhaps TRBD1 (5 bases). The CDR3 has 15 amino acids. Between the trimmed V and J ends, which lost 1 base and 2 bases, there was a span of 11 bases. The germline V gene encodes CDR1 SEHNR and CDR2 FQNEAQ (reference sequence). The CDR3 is CASSLGAGRNTEAFF. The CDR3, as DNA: TGTGCCAGCAGCTTAGGGGCAGGGCGAAACACTGAAGCTTTCTTT.

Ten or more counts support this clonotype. CDR3 coding DNA: TGTGCCAGCAGCTTACTAGCGGCCGAGCAGTACTTC. It yields the protein CASSLLAAEQYF. J is TRBJ2-7 and V is TRBV7-2; 7 nucleotides match TRBD2. V shed 2 bases and J 6 bases; nucleotides not matched to a gene: 1. CDR3 length: 12 amino acids. In germline, CDR1 is SGHTA, CDR2 FQGNSA.

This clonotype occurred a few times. The DNA for the CDR3 is TGTGCCAGCAGCGACAGGGGAGCGAACACTGAAGCTTTCTTT. Its protein is CASSDRGANTEAFF. V usage is TRBV12-3 or TRBV12-4 and J usage is TRBJ1-1; 8 bases are a match to TRBD1. V lost 6 bases and J lost 1; bases outside the gene matches: 4. This CDR3 comprises 14 residues.

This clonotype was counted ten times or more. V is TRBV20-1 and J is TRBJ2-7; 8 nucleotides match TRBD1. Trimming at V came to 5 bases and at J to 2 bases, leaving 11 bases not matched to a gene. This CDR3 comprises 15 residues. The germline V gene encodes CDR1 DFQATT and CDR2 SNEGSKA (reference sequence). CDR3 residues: CSAFGQGRNPYEQYF. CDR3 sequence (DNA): TGCAGTGCTTTCGGACAGGGAAGGAACCCCTACGAGCAGTACTTC.

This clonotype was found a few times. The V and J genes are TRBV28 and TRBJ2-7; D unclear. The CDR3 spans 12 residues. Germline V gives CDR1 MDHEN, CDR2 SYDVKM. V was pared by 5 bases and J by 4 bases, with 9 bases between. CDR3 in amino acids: CASSPHRYEQYF. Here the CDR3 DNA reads TGTGCCAGCAGTCCCCACCGATACGAGCAGTACTTC.

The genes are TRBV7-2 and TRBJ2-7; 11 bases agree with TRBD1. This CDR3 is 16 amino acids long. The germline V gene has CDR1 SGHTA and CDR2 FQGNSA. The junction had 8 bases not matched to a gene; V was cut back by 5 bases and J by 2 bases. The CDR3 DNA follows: TGTGCCAGCAGCGTGGTGGGGACAGGGGGAACCTACGAGCAGTACTTC. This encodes CASSVVGTGGTYEQYF.

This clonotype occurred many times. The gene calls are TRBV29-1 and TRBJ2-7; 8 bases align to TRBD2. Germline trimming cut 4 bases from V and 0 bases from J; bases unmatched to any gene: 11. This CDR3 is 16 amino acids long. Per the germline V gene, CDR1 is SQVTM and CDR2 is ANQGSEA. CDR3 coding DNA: TGCAGCGTTGCGGGGGGGGGGCTAGCGGGCTCCTACGAGCAGTACTTC. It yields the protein CSVAGGGLAGSYEQYF.

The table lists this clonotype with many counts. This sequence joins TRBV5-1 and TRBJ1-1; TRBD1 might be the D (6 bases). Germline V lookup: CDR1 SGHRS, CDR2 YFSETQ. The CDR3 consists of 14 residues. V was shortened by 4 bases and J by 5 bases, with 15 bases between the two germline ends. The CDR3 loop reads CASSMGGRVTEAFF. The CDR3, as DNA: TGCGCCAGCAGCATGGGGGGCAGGGTTACTGAAGCTTTCTTT.

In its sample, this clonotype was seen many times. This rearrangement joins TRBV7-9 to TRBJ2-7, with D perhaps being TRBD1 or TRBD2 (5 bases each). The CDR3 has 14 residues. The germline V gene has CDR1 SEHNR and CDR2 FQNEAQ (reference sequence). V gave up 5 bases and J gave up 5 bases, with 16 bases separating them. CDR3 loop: CASSRTGLANEQYF. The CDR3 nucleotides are TGTGCCAGCAGCCGGACGGGGCTCGCAAACGAGCAGTACTTC.

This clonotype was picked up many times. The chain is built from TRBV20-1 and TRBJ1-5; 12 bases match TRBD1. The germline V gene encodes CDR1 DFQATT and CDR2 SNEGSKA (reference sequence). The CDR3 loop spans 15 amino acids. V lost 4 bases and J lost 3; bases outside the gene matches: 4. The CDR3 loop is CSAIGTGGFNQPQHF. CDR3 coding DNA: TGCAGTGCTATAGGGACAGGGGGCTTCAATCAGCCCCAGCATTTT.

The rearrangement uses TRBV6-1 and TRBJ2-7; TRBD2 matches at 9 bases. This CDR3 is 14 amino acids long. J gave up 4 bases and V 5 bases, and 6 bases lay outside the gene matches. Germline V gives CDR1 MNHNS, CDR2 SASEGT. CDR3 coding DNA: TGTGCCAGCAGTCCAGCGGGAGGACCGTACGAGCAGTACTTC. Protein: CASSPAGGPYEQYF.

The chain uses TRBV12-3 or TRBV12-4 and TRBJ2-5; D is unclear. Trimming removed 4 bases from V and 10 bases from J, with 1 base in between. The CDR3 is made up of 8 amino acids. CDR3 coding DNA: TGTGCCAGCAGTTACCAGTACTTC. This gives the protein CASSYQYF.

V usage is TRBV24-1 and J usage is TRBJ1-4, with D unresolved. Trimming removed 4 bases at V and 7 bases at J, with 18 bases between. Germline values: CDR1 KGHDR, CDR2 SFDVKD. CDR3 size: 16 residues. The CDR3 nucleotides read TGTGCCACCAGTGACCCTCGGGGTCTAACGGGTGAAAAACTGTTTTTT. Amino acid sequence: CATSDPRGLTGEKLFF.

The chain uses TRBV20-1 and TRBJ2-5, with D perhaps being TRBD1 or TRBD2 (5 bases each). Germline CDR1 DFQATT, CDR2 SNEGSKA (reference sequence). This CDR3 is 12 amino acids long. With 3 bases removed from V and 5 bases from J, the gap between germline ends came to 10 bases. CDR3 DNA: TGCAGTGCTAGCCTGGGGGACGAGACCCAGTACTTC. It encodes CSASLGDETQYF.

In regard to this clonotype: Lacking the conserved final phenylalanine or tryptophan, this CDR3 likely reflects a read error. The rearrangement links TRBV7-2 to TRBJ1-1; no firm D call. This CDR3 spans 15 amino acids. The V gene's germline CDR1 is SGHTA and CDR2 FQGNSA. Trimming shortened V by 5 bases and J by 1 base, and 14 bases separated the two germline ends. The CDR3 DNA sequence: TGTGCCAGCAGCGTACGGAACGCTCCGAACACTGAAGCTTTCCTT. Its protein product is CASSVRNAPNTEAFL.

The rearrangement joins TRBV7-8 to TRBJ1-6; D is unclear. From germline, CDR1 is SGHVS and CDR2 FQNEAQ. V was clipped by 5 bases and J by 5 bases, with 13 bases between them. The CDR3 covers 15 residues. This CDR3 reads CASSQADGNNSPLHF. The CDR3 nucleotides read TGTGCCAGCAGCCAGGCAGACGGGAATAATTCACCCCTCCACTTT.

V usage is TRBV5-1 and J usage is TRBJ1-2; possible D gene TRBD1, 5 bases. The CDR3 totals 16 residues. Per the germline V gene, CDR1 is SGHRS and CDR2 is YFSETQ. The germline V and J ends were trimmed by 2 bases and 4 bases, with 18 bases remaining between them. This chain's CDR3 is CASSFDSGDTFYGYTF. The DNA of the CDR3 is TGCGCCAGCAGCTTCGACAGTGGAGACACCTTCTATGGCTACACCTTC. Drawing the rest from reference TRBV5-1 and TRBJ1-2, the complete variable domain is KAGVTQTPRYLIKTRGQQVTLSCSPISGHRSVSWYQQTPGQGLQFLFEYFSETQRNKGNFPGRFSGRQFSNSRSEMNVSTLELGDSALYLCASSFDSGDTFYGYTFGSGTRLTVV.

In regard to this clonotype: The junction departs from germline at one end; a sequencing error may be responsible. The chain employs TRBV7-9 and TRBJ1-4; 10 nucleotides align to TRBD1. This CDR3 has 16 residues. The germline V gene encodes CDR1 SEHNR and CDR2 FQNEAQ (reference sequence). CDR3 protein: CASSLGDRGVNGKLFF. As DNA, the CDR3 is TGTGCCAGCAGCTTAGGGGACAGGGGTGTTAATGGAAAACTGTTTTTT.

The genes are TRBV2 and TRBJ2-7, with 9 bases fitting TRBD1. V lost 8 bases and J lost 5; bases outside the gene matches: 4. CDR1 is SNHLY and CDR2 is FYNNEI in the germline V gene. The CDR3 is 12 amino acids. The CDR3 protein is CASEGQGHEQYF. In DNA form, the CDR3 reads TGTGCCAGCGAGGGACAGGGCCACGAGCAGTACTTC.

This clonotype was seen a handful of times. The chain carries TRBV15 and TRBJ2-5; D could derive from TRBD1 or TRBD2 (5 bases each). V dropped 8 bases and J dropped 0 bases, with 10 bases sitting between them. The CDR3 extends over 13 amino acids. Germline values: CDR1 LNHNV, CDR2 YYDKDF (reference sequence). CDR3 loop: CATGGRDQETQYF. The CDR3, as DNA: TGTGCCACCGGGGGACGGGACCAAGAGACCCAGTACTTC.

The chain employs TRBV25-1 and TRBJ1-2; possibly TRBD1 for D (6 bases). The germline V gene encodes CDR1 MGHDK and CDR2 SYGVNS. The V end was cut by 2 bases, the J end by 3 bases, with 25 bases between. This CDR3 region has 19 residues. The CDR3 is CASSERGSSAQTGDYGYTF. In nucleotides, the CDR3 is TGTGCCAGCAGTGAACGCGGGAGCAGTGCCCAGACAGGAGACTATGGCTACACCTTC.

Here the CDR3 reads CASSPRRARDTQYF. The DNA for the CDR3 is TGTGCCAGCAGTCCCCGGCGGGCAAGGGATACGCAGTATTTT. V and J are TRBV7-2 and TRBJ2-3; a weak D match, TRBD2 (5 bases). Germline loops: CDR1 SGHTA, CDR2 FQGNSA. V was trimmed by 6 bases and J by 6 bases, leaving 16 bases between them. This CDR3 has 14 amino acids.

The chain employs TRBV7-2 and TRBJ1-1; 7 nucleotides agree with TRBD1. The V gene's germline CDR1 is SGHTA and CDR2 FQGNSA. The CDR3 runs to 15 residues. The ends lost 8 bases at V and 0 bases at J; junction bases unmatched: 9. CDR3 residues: CASSSGTAMNTEAFF. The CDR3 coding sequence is TGTGCCAGCTCATCCGGGACAGCCATGAACACTGAAGCTTTCTTT.

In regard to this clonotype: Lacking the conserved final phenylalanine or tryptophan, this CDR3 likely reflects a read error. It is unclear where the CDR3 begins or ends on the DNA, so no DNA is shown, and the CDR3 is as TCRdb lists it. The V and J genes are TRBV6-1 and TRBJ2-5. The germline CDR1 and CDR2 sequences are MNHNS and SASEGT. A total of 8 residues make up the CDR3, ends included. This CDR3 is CASSPQRR.

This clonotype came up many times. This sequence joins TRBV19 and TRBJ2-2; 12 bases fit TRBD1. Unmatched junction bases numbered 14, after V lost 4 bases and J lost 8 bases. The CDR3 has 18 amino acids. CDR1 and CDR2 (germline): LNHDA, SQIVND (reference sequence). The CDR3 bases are TGTGCCAGTAGTACTCCACCCGGGGACAGGGGGCTCGTAGGGGAGCTGTTTTTT. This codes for CASSTPPGDRGLVGELFF.

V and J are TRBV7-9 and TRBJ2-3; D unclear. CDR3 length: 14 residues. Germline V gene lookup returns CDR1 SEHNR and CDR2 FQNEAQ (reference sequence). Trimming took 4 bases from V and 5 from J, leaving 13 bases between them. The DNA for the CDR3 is TGTGCCAGCAGCTCCCGGACCGGGCTAGATACGCAGTATTTT. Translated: CASSSRTGLDTQYF.

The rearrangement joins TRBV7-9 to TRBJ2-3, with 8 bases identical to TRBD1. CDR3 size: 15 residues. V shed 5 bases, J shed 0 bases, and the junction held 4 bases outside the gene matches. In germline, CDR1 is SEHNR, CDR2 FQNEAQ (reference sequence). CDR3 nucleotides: TGTGCCAGCAGCCCCCGGACAGGGAGCACAGATACGCAGTATTTT. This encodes CASSPRTGSTDTQYF.